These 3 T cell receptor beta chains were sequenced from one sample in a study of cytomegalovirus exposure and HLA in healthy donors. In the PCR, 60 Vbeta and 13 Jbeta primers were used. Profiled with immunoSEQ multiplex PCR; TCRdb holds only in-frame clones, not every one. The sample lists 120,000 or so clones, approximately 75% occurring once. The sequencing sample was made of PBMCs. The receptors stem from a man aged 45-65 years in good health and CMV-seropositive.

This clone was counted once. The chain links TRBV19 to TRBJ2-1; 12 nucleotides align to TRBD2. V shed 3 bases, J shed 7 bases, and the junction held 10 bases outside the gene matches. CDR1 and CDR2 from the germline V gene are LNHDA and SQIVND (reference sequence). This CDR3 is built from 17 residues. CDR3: CASSIEASGRAVNEQFF. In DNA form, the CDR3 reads TGTGCCAGTAGTATTGAGGCTAGCGGGAGGGCCGTAAATGAGCAGTTCTTC.

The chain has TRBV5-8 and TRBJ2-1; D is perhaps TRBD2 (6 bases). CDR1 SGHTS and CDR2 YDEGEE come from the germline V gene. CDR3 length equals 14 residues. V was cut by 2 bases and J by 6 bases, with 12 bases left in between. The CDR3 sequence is CASSLPGVTNEQFF. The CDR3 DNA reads TGTGCCAGCAGCTTACCGGGGGTTACCAATGAGCAGTTCTTC.

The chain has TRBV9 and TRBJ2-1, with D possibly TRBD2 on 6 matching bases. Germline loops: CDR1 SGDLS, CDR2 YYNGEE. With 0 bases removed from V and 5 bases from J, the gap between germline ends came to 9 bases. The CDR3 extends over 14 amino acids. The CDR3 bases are TGTGCCAGCAGCGTAGCGCGGGATGACAATGAGCAGTTCTTC. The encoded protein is CASSVARDDNEQFF.